The clone carrying this TCR beta chain has only a few counts. Its matching antigen is unknown. This entry is derived from a study of lymphopenia after photon versus proton radiotherapy. Assay used: immunoSEQ multiplex PCR; TCRdb lists only in-frame clones, some missing. This table has 35,000 to 45,000 clones, around 81% appearing once. The germline CDR1 and CDR2 sequences are MDHEN and SYDVKM. V shed 2 bases and J shed 7 bases, with 12 bases lying between them. This CDR3 has 14 amino acids. The study, taken as a whole, reports: After the lymphocyte nadir, photon-treated repertoires showed oligoclonal expansion, especially of CD8+ Temra cells.

This sample comprised peripheral blood, obtained from a patient treated with proton-based radiotherapy. The V call is TRBV28, the J call TRBJ2-4; D could derive from TRBD1 or TRBD2 (7 bases each). The receptor's source is a woman in her 70s with pancreatic cancer. The CDR3 reads CASSLAQGGNIQYF. CDR3 nucleotide sequence: TGTGCCAGCAGTTTAGCGCAGGGGGGGAACATTCAGTACTTC.